These 26 T cell receptor beta chains share one sample of origin, sequenced in a study of blood T cell repertoires in COVID-19. Using immunoSEQ multiplex PCR, the repertoire was profiled, and TCRdb retains in-frame clones only, with some absent. This sample has about 60,000 clones, with roughly 87% found just once. The sequencing input was peripheral blood. The receptors here all came from a human donor with acute or convalescent COVID-19. The donor label of this sample is uncertain.

The CDR3 region is CASSPQGLGYGYTF. The CDR3 DNA reads TGTGCCAGCAGCCCACAGGGATTGGGTTATGGCTACACCTTC. The chain links TRBV7-3 to TRBJ1-2, with D maybe TRBD1 (6 bases). From germline, CDR1 is SGHTA and CDR2 FQGTGA. The CDR3 has 14 amino acids. The ends were cut back, 5 bases at V and 5 bases at J, with 15 bases in the middle.

The J gene is TRBJ2-5, the V gene TRBV7-2; no firm D call. Germline V lookup: CDR1 SGHTA, CDR2 FQGNSA. This CDR3 has 14 amino acids. The V end was cut by 5 bases, the J end by 7 bases, with 17 bases between. DNA for the CDR3: TGTGCCAGCAGCCCTCCGGGTGACCACCGGACCCAGTACTTC. Its translation is CASSPPGDHRTQYF.

This chain joins TRBV28 and TRBJ1-2, with TRBD1 matching over 10 bases. There are 13 residues in the CDR3. Germline V gene data show CDR1 as MDHEN and CDR2 as SYDVKM. The junction had 0 bases not matched to a gene; V was cut back by 4 bases and J by 4 bases. CDR3: CASSWTGGYGYTF. CDR3 in DNA: TGTGCCAGCAGTTGGACAGGGGGCTATGGCTACACCTTC.

The rearrangement joins TRBV19 to TRBJ1-3; TRBD1 is a possible D gene (5 bases). CDR3 length equals 16 residues. V was trimmed by 7 bases and J by 0 bases, leaving 16 bases between them. Germline V lookup: CDR1 LNHDA, CDR2 SQIVND (reference sequence). The CDR3 region is CASTPGGILSGNTIYF. CDR3 DNA sequence: TGTGCCAGTACTCCTGGGGGGATCCTCTCTGGAAACACCATATATTTT. The variable domain in full, completed from reference TRBV19 and TRBJ1-3, reads DGGITQSPKYLFRKEGQNVTLSCEQNLNHDAMYWYRQDPGQGLRLIYYSQIVNDFQKGDIAEGYSVSREKKESFPLTVTSAQKNPTAFYLCASTPGGILSGNTIYFGEGSWLTVV.

This chain links TRBV19 with TRBJ2-2; D may be TRBD1 (6 bases). Germline V lookup: CDR1 LNHDA, CDR2 SQIVND (reference sequence). The CDR3 spans 17 residues. V dropped 4 bases and J dropped 5 bases, with 20 bases sitting between them. CDR3 DNA sequence: TGTGCCAGTAGTACCCCGGTGGTGGGGGCTGGTACCGGGGAGCTGTTTTTT. Its protein product is CASSTPVVGAGTGELFF.

This chain links TRBV29-1 with TRBJ2-4, with 9 bases matching TRBD1. V lost 2 bases and J lost 6; bases outside the gene matches: 2. From germline, CDR1 is SQVTM and CDR2 ANQGSEA. CDR3 length: 13 residues. As DNA, the CDR3 is TGCAGCGTTGAACAGGGACAGGGAAACATTCAGTACTTC. Translating gives CSVEQGQGNIQYF.

The J gene is TRBJ2-2, the V gene TRBV14; 9 positions agree with TRBD2. This CDR3 is built from 16 residues. CDR1 is SGHDN, CDR2 FVKESK, per germline. With 4 bases clipped from V and 6 bases from J, the junction kept 9 bases outside the gene matches. The chain's CDR3 is CASSLRGGLASGELFF. CDR3 bases: TGTGCCAGCAGCCTGCGGGGGGGACTAGCATCCGGGGAGCTGTTTTTT.

The V call is TRBV14, the J call TRBJ2-3, with TRBD2 matching over 11 bases. The CDR3 is made up of 20 amino acids. Trimming cost V 5 bases and J 1 base; bases outside gene matches: 17. The germline CDR1 and CDR2 sequences are SGHDN and FVKESK. CDR3: CASSYIGVPLAGGRTDTQYF. Written as DNA, the CDR3 is TGTGCCAGCAGCTATATAGGCGTTCCTCTAGCGGGAGGACGCACAGATACGCAGTATTTT.

This chain links TRBV5-1 with TRBJ2-5; 13 bases align to TRBD2. Germline V lookup: CDR1 SGHRS, CDR2 YFSETQ. Losses at the gene ends were 4 bases for V and 5 bases for J; bases not matched to a gene: 8. This CDR3 is 16 amino acids long. This chain's CDR3 is CASSPRTSGSGETQYF. Written as DNA, the CDR3 is TGCGCCAGCAGCCCAAGGACTAGCGGGAGCGGGGAGACCCAGTACTTC.

The gene calls are TRBV27 and TRBJ1-5, with 8 nucleotides matching TRBD1. The CDR3 extends over 14 amino acids. Germline CDR1 is MNHEY and CDR2 is SMNVEV (reference sequence). V shed 6 bases and J 3 bases; nucleotides not matched to a gene: 4. Here the CDR3 DNA reads TGTGCCAGCAGAAACAGGGGGTACAATCAGCCCCAGCATTTT. As protein: CASRNRGYNQPQHF.

V usage is TRBV7-9 and J usage is TRBJ2-5; D may be TRBD1 (6 bases). Trimming removed 2 bases from V and 1 base from J, with 14 bases in between. Germline V CDR1 and CDR2: SEHNR, FQNEAQ (reference sequence). There are 16 residues in the CDR3. CDR3 nucleotide sequence: TGTGCCAGCAGCTTAATCCAGGGGAGCATCCAAGAGACCCAGTACTTC. Translating it yields CASSLIQGSIQETQYF.

A remark on this clone: The same CDR3 can be traced to other DNA sequences in this sample. The chain uses TRBV11-3 and TRBJ2-3, with D unclear. The CDR3 has 12 residues. Per the germline V gene, CDR1 is SGHNT and CDR2 is YENEEA. The V end lost 1 base, the J end lost 5 bases, and 4 bases lay between the germline ends. The CDR3 DNA is TGTGCCAGCAGCTTAGGCGGAGATACGCAGTATTTT. Its protein is CASSLGGDTQYF.

J is TRBJ2-5 and V is TRBV2; possibly TRBD1 for D (5 bases). V was cut by 6 bases and J by 5 bases, with 13 bases left in between. The CDR3 spans 13 residues. Germline V CDR1 and CDR2: SNHLY, FYNNEI. The CDR3 is CASRSAGLETQYF. The CDR3 bases are TGTGCCAGCAGATCTGCAGGGCTCGAGACCCAGTACTTC.

V usage is TRBV9 and J usage is TRBJ1-3, with TRBD1 matching over 9 bases. The germline V gene encodes CDR1 SGDLS and CDR2 YYNGEE. V gave up 0 bases and J gave up 9 bases; unmatched junction bases: 7. This CDR3 has 15 residues. The CDR3 region has the DNA TGTGCCAGCAGCGTAGGAGCGGGACAGGGTACCACCATATATTTT. Protein sequence: CASSVGAGQGTTIYF.

The sample holds many counts of this clone. The CDR3 here is CASSASGTRYNEQFF. The DNA for the CDR3 is TGTGCCAGCAGCGCCTCCGGGACTAGATACAATGAGCAGTTCTTC. This chain joins TRBV9 and TRBJ2-1; 8 nucleotides agree with TRBD2. This CDR3 region has 15 residues. J lost 4 bases, V lost 3 bases, and 6 bases had no gene match. The V gene's germline CDR1 is SGDLS and CDR2 YYNGEE.

This sequence joins TRBV21-1 and TRBJ1-4; the table gives TRBD1 as D, unverified against the DNA. TRBV21-1 is deemed a pseudogene. CDR3 length: 15 residues. The CDR3 region is CASSSPARGNEKLFF. For the CDR3, the DNA is TGTGCCAGCAGCTCCCCGGCAAGGGGTAATGAAAAACTGTTTTTT.

The V gene is TRBV19, the J gene TRBJ2-5; maybe TRBD1 (5 bases). Germline V gene data show CDR1 as LNHDA and CDR2 as SQIVND (reference sequence). Trimming left V 4 bases short and J 3 bases short, with 15 bases between. The CDR3 consists of 15 residues. The CDR3: CASSREGAIEETQYF. CDR3 coding DNA: TGTGCCAGTAGTAGGGAAGGGGCGATCGAAGAGACCCAGTACTTC.

The gene calls are TRBV5-4 and TRBJ2-3; 9 nucleotides line up with TRBD2. Trimming at V came to 1 base and at J to 5 bases, leaving 8 bases not matched to a gene. The CDR3 has 16 residues. Germline CDR1 reads SGHNT; CDR2 reads YYREEE (reference sequence). This CDR3 reads CASSLRGGGAVDTQYF. For the CDR3, the DNA is TGTGCCAGCAGCTTGAGGGGCGGGGGGGCTGTAGATACGCAGTATTTT.

The sample holds one count of this clone. V is TRBV2 and J is TRBJ1-1, with 9 nucleotides matching TRBD1. There are 14 residues in the CDR3. Germline values: CDR1 SNHLY, CDR2 FYNNEI. J lost 5 bases, V lost 6 bases, and 7 bases had no gene match. CDR3 in DNA: TGTGCCAGCAGCTCACAGGGGGCGCGTACTGAAGCTTTCTTT. It translates to CASSSQGARTEAFF.

The CDR3 DNA follows: TGTGCCAGCAGCCAAAACTTAGCAGATACGCAGTATTTT. Amino acids: CASSQNLADTQYF. V is TRBV6-4 and J is TRBJ2-3; D not certain. Germline V gene sequence: CDR1 MRHNA, CDR2 SNTAGT. This CDR3 spans 13 amino acids. The germline V and J ends were trimmed by 6 bases and 4 bases, with 11 bases remaining between them.

This rearrangement joins TRBV4-2 to TRBJ1-6; possible D gene TRBD1, 6 bases. The CDR3 loop spans 14 amino acids. V dropped 1 base and J dropped 10 bases, with 11 bases sitting between them. The germline CDR1 and CDR2 sequences are LGHNA and YNFKEQ. CDR3 DNA sequence: TGTGCCAGCAGCCAAGGGACAGAAGGCTCACCCCTCCACTTT. The encoded protein is CASSQGTEGSPLHF.

This sequence joins TRBV9 and TRBJ1-2; D ambiguous. This CDR3 has 15 amino acids. The V end was cut by 1 base, the J end by 4 bases, with 14 bases between. Germline CDR1 reads SGDLS; CDR2 reads YYNGEE. CDR3 loop: CASSVSPTLLYGYTF. The CDR3 DNA reads as TGTGCCAGCAGCGTAAGTCCTACCCTACTCTATGGCTACACCTTC.

V is TRBV3-1 (or the pseudogene TRBV3-2) and J is TRBJ2-1, with TRBD2 matching 8 bases. The ends lost 4 bases at V and 3 bases at J; junction bases unmatched: 5. The CDR3 totals 15 residues. The V gene's germline CDR1 is LGHDT and CDR2 YNNKEL (reference sequence). CDR3 nucleotides: TGTGCCAGCAGCCTACGACTAGCGAGCTACAATGAGCAGTTCTTC. It specifies CASSLRLASYNEQFF.

V gene TRBV7-9 combines with J gene TRBJ2-1; the D gene is possibly TRBD2 (7 bases). The CDR3 loop spans 19 amino acids. CDR1 and CDR2 (germline): SEHNR, FQNEAQ (reference sequence). Deletions cut 5 bases from V and 9 bases from J, with 32 bases between. The CDR3 region is CASSPSGIRRGALKGEQFF. The CDR3 bases are TGTGCCAGCAGCCCATCTGGCATCCGCCGGGGGGCACTAAAGGGTGAGCAGTTCTTC.

The chain carries TRBV7-3 and TRBJ2-7; TRBD2 might be the D (6 bases). V was trimmed by 5 bases and J by 9 bases, leaving 17 bases between them. This CDR3 spans 13 amino acids. Looked up from germline, CDR1 is SGHTA and CDR2 is FQGTGA. CDR3 amino acids: CASSAGSTSRQYF. Written as DNA, the CDR3 is TGTGCCAGCAGCGCGGGATCTACATCTAGGCAGTACTTC.

This clone has more than one count but fewer than ten. This rearrangement joins TRBV6-4 to TRBJ1-2, with 7 bases matching TRBD1. The CDR3 loop spans 13 amino acids. Germline V lookup: CDR1 MRHNA, CDR2 SNTAGT. Trimming took 1 base from V and 11 from J; bases not matched to a gene: 7. The CDR3 sequence is CASSDWTGTAYTF. The CDR3, as DNA: TGTGCCAGCAGTGACTGGACCGGGACAGCGTACACCTTC.